The subject of this entry is one TCR beta chain. The antigen remains undetermined. The assay looked at around 100,000 TCR templates in each sample. TCRdb's table, derived via immunoSEQ multiplex PCR, lists solely in-frame clones and lacks some. The sample lists around 3,500 clones, 50% to 60% occurring once. It was at 37°C and for roughly six days that the mixed lymphocyte reaction cells were cocultured. CFSE-labelled responders and Violet Dye-labelled stimulators, both PBMCs, were mixed 1:1. The sample is drawn from a study of siplizumab effects on memory and regulatory T cells. As for the study in general: Pairing was applied to the mixed lymphocyte reactions, which contained siplizumab at 0.85 to 1 ug/mL or no drug.

Study-level points and caveats: Siplizumab significantly decreased alloreactive sequences from unstimulated CD4+ memory cells.

V lost 0 bases and J 4 bases, leaving 15 bases between the germline ends. This CDR3 has 16 residues. Germline V gives CDR1 SGHRS, CDR2 YFSETQ. The receptor's source is a human donor in good health; the cells came from an allogeneic mixed lymphocyte reaction. Some clones in this sample may be carry-over from other donors' samples. Sample: CFSE-low (dividing) CD8+ T cells sorted from an allogeneic mixed lymphocyte reaction. V is TRBV5-1 and J is TRBJ2-3; D tentatively fits TRBD1 or TRBD2 (7 bases each). Here the CDR3 reads CASSLAQGGLADTQYF. DNA for the CDR3: TGCGCCAGCAGCTTGGCCCAGGGGGGGTTGGCAGATACGCAGTATTTT.